The clone carrying this TCR beta chain has only a few counts. The target antigen is unknown. This CDR3 is built from 14 residues. Germline CDR1 is SGHRS and CDR2 is YFSETQ. V lost 2 bases, J lost 3 bases, and 12 bases lay in between. Libraries were prepared by immunoSEQ multiplex PCR; TCRdb keeps only in-frame clonotypes and omits some of them. Of 9,900 or so clones in the sample, around 46% were seen once. This entry is derived from a study of siplizumab effects on memory and regulatory T cells. In the study overall: Paired mixed lymphocyte reactions received either siplizumab at around 0.95 ug/mL or no drug.

The mixed lymphocyte reaction cells underwent coculture at 37°C for less than 7 days. The TCR originated in a human donor in good health; the cells came from an allogeneic mixed lymphocyte reaction. Sequenced: CFSE-low (dividing) CD4+ T cells sorted from an allogeneic mixed lymphocyte reaction. The chain is built from TRBV5-1 and TRBJ2-7; D possibly uses TRBD1 or TRBD2 (5 bases each). Here the CDR3 reads CASSLTAGSYEQYF. The CDR3 coding sequence is TGCGCCAGCAGCTTAACTGCAGGGAGCTACGAGCAGTACTTC.